The rows below give T cell receptor beta chains drawn from one sample of a study of T cells after yellow fever vaccination. TCRdb passed the 5' RACE reads through MiXCR, listing each CDR3 protein once. The table lists 320,000 or so distinct CDR3 sequences, approximately 8% of them singletons. The sequences come from PBMCs, collected approximately 47 days after the first yellow fever vaccination. These receptors all come from a man aged 18-30 years who received the YFV17D yellow fever vaccine. The CDR3 runs from the conserved cysteine through the conserved F or W. The order of the fields is V gene, J gene, clone size, D gene, CDR3 protein, CDR3 DNA. The D gene is left open where the match is weak. A row's size may be missing; if present it is once, few, many or a size class.

>TRBV4-1|TRBJ2-7|few|-
CASSQGRGGEQYF
TGCGCCAGCAGCCAAGGCAGGGGCGGCGAGCAGTACTTC
>TRBV5-1|TRBJ2-1|few|-
CASSLAGKTYNEQFF
TGCGCCAGCAGCTTGGCCGGGAAAACCTACAATGAGCAGTTCTTC
>TRBV6-1|TRBJ1-4|few|TRBD1
CASSATGDGEKLFF
TGTGCCAGCAGTGCGACAGGGGACGGCGAAAAACTGTTTTTT
>TRBV12-3/TRBV12-4|TRBJ2-3|-|TRBD1
CASSRPGQEKTDTQYF
TGTGCCAGCAGTCGCCCGGGACAGGAGAAGACAGATACGCAGTATTTT
>TRBV19|TRBJ2-7|few|TRBD1
CASSNGQGSRLYEQYF
TGTGCCAGTAGTAACGGACAGGGATCCCGACTTTACGAGCAGTACTTC
>TRBV5-1|TRBJ2-4|many|-
CASSLLSGVENIQYF
TGCGCCAGCAGCTTGTTGTCAGGGGTGGAAAACATTCAGTACTTC
>TRBV5-1|TRBJ2-3|-|TRBD2
CASSPSGGGTDTQYF
TGCGCCAGCAGCCCTAGCGGGGGGGGCACAGATACGCAGTATTTT
>TRBV29-1|TRBJ2-4|few|TRBD2
CSVGLARDIQYF
TGCAGCGTTGGACTAGCGCGGGACATTCAGTACTTC
>TRBV5-1|TRBJ1-3|-|-
CASSLAPRGLRGNTIYF
TGCGCCAGCAGCTTGGCCCCGCGGGGGTTGAGAGGAAACACCATATATTTT
>TRBV4-2|TRBJ2-2|few|TRBD2
CASSHGAGLAPGELFF
TGTGCCAGCAGCCATGGGGCGGGACTAGCTCCCGGGGAGCTGTTTTTT
>TRBV18|TRBJ2-1|many|-
CASSPRAEQFF
TGTGCCAGCTCACCAAGGGCTGAGCAGTTCTTC
>TRBV3-1|TRBJ1-5|few|-
CASSQDAGLDQPQHF
TGTGCCAGCAGCCAAGATGCAGGGCTGGATCAGCCCCAGCATTTT
>TRBV4-3|TRBJ2-5|-|TRBD2
CASSHLTSGGGQETQYF
TGCGCCAGCAGCCACTTAACTAGCGGGGGGGGACAAGAGACCCAGTACTTC
>TRBV15|TRBJ2-2|-|-
CATSTDTGKNTGELFF
TGTGCCACCAGCACCGACACAGGGAAGAACACCGGGGAGCTGTTTTTT
>TRBV7-6|TRBJ1-3|few|-
CASSHSGSGNTIYF
TGTGCCAGCAGTCATTCGGGGTCAGGAAACACCATATATTTT
>TRBV5-5|TRBJ2-7|-|TRBD1
CASGQGALGEQYF
TGTGCCAGCGGCCAGGGGGCGCTTGGCGAGCAGTACTTC
>TRBV6-5|TRBJ2-5|-|-
CASSYSAGSQETQYF
TGTGCCAGCAGTTACTCGGCAGGATCCCAAGAGACCCAGTACTTC
>TRBV7-3|TRBJ2-1|-|TRBD2
CASSPLAGGNNEQFF
TGTGCCAGCAGCCCGCTAGCGGGGGGCAACAATGAGCAGTTCTTC
>TRBV5-4|TRBJ2-5|-|TRBD1
CASRPDRGGETQYF
TGTGCCAGCAGACCCGACAGGGGTGGAGAGACCCAGTACTTC
>TRBV4-3|TRBJ2-5|-|TRBD2
CASSQVHAVAGGQETQYF
TGCGCCAGCAGCCAAGTCCACGCAGTAGCGGGGGGCCAAGAGACCCAGTACTTC
>TRBV6-6|TRBJ2-7|few|TRBD1
CASSWDRAYEQYF
TGTGCCAGCAGTTGGGACAGGGCCTACGAGCAGTACTTC
>TRBV29-1|TRBJ2-7|many|-
CSASDGRSSYEQYF
TGCAGCGCCTCGGACGGAAGGAGCTCCTACGAGCAGTACTTC
>TRBV5-4|TRBJ2-2|-|-
CASSPGLPNTGELFF
TGTGCCAGCAGCCCTGGGCTCCCGAACACCGGGGAGCTGTTTTTT
>TRBV3-1|TRBJ2-5|-|-
CASSQAGKGETRYF
TGTGCCAGCAGCCAGGCCGGAAAGGGAGAGACCCGGTACTTC
>TRBV6-2/TRBV6-3|TRBJ1-3|-|-
CASSYGLEELGNTIYF
TGTGCCAGCAGTTACGGCCTGGAGGAGCTGGGAAACACCATATATTTT
>TRBV11-1|TRBJ2-2|few|-
CASSPRESTNTGELFF
TGTGCCAGCAGCCCCAGGGAGTCAACGAACACCGGGGAGCTGTTTTTT
>TRBV6-2/TRBV6-3|TRBJ2-3|few|TRBD1
CASLRTGGGTDTQYF
TGTGCCAGTCTTAGGACAGGGGGTGGCACAGATACGCAGTATTTT
>TRBV4-1|TRBJ2-7|few|TRBD2
CASSQGRGEGLTEQYF
TGCGCCAGCAGCCAAGGACGTGGGGAGGGCCTAACCGAGCAGTACTTC
>TRBV7-9|TRBJ1-3|-|-
CASSSTQERTDF
TGTGCCAGCAGCTCAACTCAGGAGAGGACGGATTTT
>TRBV20-1|TRBJ1-1|-|-
CSASLRDTEAFF
TGCAGTGCTAGTCTGCGAGACACTGAAGCTTTCTTT
>TRBV28|TRBJ2-2|many|-
CASSFPGANTGELFF
TGTGCCAGCAGTTTCCCCGGGGCCAACACCGGGGAGCTGTTTTTT
>TRBV7-2|TRBJ1-1|-|-
CASSLTPDREAFF
TGTGCCAGCAGCTTGACTCCCGACCGCGAAGCTTTCTTT
>TRBV5-1|TRBJ1-1|few|-
CASRLGLNTEAFF
TGCGCCAGCAGATTGGGCCTGAACACTGAAGCTTTCTTT
>TRBV5-4|TRBJ2-3|-|TRBD2
CASIGGALADTQYF
TGTGCCAGCATCGGGGGGGCCCTGGCGGATACGCAGTATTTT
>TRBV12-3/TRBV12-4|TRBJ1-6|-|-
CASSLEGEQTPLHF
TGTGCCAGCAGTTTAGAGGGGGAGCAAACACCCCTCCACTTT
>TRBV5-4|TRBJ2-3|-|-
CASSFGSNTQYF
TGTGCCAGCAGCTTTGGCTCGAATACGCAGTATTTT
>TRBV20-1|TRBJ1-4|few|-
CSARVPKNEKLFF
TGCAGTGCTAGAGTGCCGAAGAATGAAAAACTGTTTTTT
>TRBV5-1|TRBJ2-1|-|-
CASSSRVAGDEQFF
TGCGCCAGCTCGTCGCGGGTAGCTGGGGATGAGCAGTTCTTC
>TRBV9|TRBJ1-2|-|TRBD1
CASSVEWDRGVYYGYTF
TGTGCCAGCAGCGTAGAATGGGACAGGGGTGTGTACTATGGCTACACCTTC
>TRBV12-3/TRBV12-4|TRBJ1-5|-|TRBD1
CASSPRTGWQPQHF
TGTGCCAGCAGTCCCCGGACAGGGTGGCAGCCCCAGCATTTT
>TRBV2|TRBJ2-7|few|-
CASKGGTASYEQYF
TGTGCCAGCAAGGGCGGGACAGCTTCCTACGAGCAGTACTTC
>TRBV12-3/TRBV12-4|TRBJ1-5|few|-
CASSFAGPEPQHF
TGTGCCAGCAGTTTTGCGGGGCCGGAGCCCCAGCATTTT
>TRBV7-8|TRBJ1-2|-|-
CASSSKGVFGYTF
TGTGCCAGCAGCTCCAAAGGGGTGTTTGGCTACACCTTC
>TRBV5-4|TRBJ2-7|-|TRBD2
CASSLGGSGVSYEQYF
TGTGCCAGCAGCTTGGGGGGTAGCGGGGTGTCCTACGAGCAGTACTTC
>TRBV20-1|TRBJ2-7|few|-
CSAPDEDEQYF
TGCAGTGCGCCGGATGAGGACGAGCAGTACTTC